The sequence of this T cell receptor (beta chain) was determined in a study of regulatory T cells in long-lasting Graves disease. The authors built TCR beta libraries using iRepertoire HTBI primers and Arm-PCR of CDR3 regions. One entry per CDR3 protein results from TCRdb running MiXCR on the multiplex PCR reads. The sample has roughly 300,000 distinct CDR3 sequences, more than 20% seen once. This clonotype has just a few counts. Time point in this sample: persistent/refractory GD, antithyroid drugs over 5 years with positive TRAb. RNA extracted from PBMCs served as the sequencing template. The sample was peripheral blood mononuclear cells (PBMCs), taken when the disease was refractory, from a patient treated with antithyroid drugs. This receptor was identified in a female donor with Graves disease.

CDR3 in amino acids: CASSPWDRGSGANVLTF. The CDR3 bases are TGTGCCAGCAGTCCGTGGGACAGGGGATCCGGGGCCAACGTCCTGACTTTC. V usage is TRBV25-1 and J usage is TRBJ2-6; 10 bases line up with TRBD1. Trimming at V came to 5 bases and at J to 4 bases, leaving 8 bases not matched to a gene. The CDR3 runs 17 residues. The germline V gene encodes CDR1 MGHDK and CDR2 SYGVNS. The variable domain in full, completed from reference TRBV25-1 and TRBJ2-6, reads EADIYQTPRYLVIGTGKKITLECSQTMGHDKMYWYQQDPGMELHLIHYSYGVNSTEKGDLSSESTVSRIRTEHFPLTLESARPSHTSQYLCASSPWDRGSGANVLTFGAGSRLTVL.